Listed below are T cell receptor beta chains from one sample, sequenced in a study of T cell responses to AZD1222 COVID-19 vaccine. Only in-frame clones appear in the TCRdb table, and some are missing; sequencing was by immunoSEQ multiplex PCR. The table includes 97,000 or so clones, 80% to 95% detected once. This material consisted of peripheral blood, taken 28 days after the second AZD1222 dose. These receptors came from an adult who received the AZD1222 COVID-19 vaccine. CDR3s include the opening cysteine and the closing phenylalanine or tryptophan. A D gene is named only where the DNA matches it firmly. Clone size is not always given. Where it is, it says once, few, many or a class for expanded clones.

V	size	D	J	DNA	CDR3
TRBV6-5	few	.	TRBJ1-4	TGTGCCAGCAGGGATCACAGGGACGGTAATGAAAAACTGTTTTTT	CASRDHRDGNEKLFF
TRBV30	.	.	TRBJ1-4	TGTGCCTGGAGTGCCCCCTCAGGACAGTATAATGAAAAACTGTTTTTT	CAWSAPSGQYNEKLFF
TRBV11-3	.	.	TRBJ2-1	TGTGCCAGCAGCCCCAGGGGTCCCTCGGCCTACAATGAGCAGTTCTTC	CASSPRGPSAYNEQFF
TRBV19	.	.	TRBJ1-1	TGTGCCAGTAGTATAGAATGGAGCACTGAAGCTTTCTTT	CASSIEWSTEAFF
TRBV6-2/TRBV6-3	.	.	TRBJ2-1	TGTGCCAGCAGTTACGGTCGGGCGGGCCCCAATGAGCAGTTCTTC	CASSYGRAGPNEQFF
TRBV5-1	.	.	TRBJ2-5	TGCGCCAGCAGCTTATTGGGGCAGGGCGGAGAGACCCAGTACTTC	CASSLLGQGGETQYF
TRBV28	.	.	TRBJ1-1	TGTGCCAGCAGTTTCGGCAGGCGGAACACTGAAGCTTTCTTT	CASSFGRRNTEAFF
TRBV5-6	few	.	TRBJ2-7	TGTGCCAGCAGCTTTGGCAGGTTGTTGAACGAGCAGTACTTC	CASSFGRLLNEQYF
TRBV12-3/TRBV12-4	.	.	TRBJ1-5	TGTGCCAGCAGTTCAAGCGGGAATCAGCCCCAGCATTTT	CASSSSGNQPQHF
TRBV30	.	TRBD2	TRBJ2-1	TGTGCCTGGAGTTCAGGGACTAGCGAATACAATGAGCAGTTCTTC	CAWSSGTSEYNEQFF
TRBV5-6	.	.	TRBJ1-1	TGTGCCAGCAGCTTACTCACAGGGTTCACTGAAGCTTTCTTT	CASSLLTGFTEAFF
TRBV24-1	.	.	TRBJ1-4	TGTGCCACAAGTGGTAGTTACAATGAAAAACTGTTTTTT	CATSGSYNEKLFF
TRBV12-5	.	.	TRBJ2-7	TGTGCTAGTGGTTTGGGGGTTAGGAGCGGCTCCTACGAGCAGTACTTC	CASGLGVRSGSYEQYF
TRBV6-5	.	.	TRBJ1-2	TGTGCCACCGCCCAGGGGTATGGCTACACCTTC	CATAQGYGYTF
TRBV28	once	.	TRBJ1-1	TGTGCCAGCAGTTTGTCGGGAGAGGGGATGAACACTGAAGCTTTCTTT	CASSLSGEGMNTEAFF
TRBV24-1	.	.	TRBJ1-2	TGTGCCACCAGTGCCACCGGCGCAGGGGTTGGTGGCTACACCTTC	CATSATGAGVGGYTF
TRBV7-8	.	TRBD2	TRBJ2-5	TGTGCCAGCAGCTTAGCGTTTTGGACTAGCGTCGCATCGCACCCAGAGACCCAGTACTTC	CASSLAFWTSVASHPETQYF
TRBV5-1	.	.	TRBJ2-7	TGCGCCAGCAGCGGGGACCGGTACTACGAGCAGTACTTC	CASSGDRYYEQYF
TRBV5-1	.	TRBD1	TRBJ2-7	TGCGCCAGCAGCGCAGGGGGTCGGTCCTACGAGCAGTACTTC	CASSAGGRSYEQYF
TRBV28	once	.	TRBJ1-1	TGTGCCAGCAGTTTAGCCAGGGTGACCGCTGAAGCTTTCTTT	CASSLARVTAEAFF
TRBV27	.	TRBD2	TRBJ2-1	TGTGCCAGCAGTGTAGCGGGAGGAGAGTGGAATGAGCAGTTCTTC	CASSVAGGEWNEQFF
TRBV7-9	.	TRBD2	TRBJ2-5	TGTGCCAGCAGCCATGGGACTAGCGGCCAAGAGACCCAGTACTTC	CASSHGTSGQETQYF
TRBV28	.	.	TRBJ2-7	TGTGCCAGCAGTTTGGGGACAGGGTGGCTAGCGGGAAATGACTACGAGCAGTACTTC	CASSLGTGWLAGNDYEQYF
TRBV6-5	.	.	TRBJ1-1	TGTGCCAGCAGTTCCGCTATAGGGGTGAACACTGAAGCTTTCTTT	CASSSAIGVNTEAFF
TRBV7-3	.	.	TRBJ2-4	TGTGCCAGCAGCCCTGGAGGGGGAACCATTCAGTACTTC	CASSPGGGTIQYF
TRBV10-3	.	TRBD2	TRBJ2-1	TGTGCCATCAGCGAACCGACAGGACCGGGACTAGCGGGAGGGCCAATCCCCAACAATGAGCAGTTCTTC	CAISEPTGPGLAGGPIPNNEQFF
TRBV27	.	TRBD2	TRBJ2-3	TGTGCCAGCAGCGGGAGGGAGGGAGATACGCAGTATTTT	CASSGREGDTQYF
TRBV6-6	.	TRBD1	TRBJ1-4	TGTGCCAGCAGTTCGCGACAGGGACTAGAAAAACTGTTTTTT	CASSSRQGLEKLFF
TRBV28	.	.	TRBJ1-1	TGTGCCAGCAGCCCGATCAGGGGCCCGGGGACTGAAGCTTTCTTT	CASSPIRGPGTEAFF